This TCR beta chain was recovered during a study of blood T cell repertoires in COVID-19. Study-level background: Acute-phase and convalescent COVID-19 samples originated in the United States, Italy and Spain. The analysed material was cDNA or gDNA that came from T cells, B-cell-depleted T cells, or PBMCs.

In the source study's methods: Reference gene primer amplification gave estimated nucleated cell counts. The data were produced by immunoSEQ multiplex PCR, yet TCRdb's version contains in-frame clones alone and is incomplete. D and trimming come from the DNA, and the V and J calls and clone size come from that table. Among 150,000 to 200,000 clones listed, roughly 79% were seen once. Trimming pared 1 base from V and 5 bases from J, leaving 11 bases between. The CDR3 is 14 residues long. Germline CDR1 KGHSH, CDR2 LQKENI. Sequencing was done on a sample of peripheral blood. The rearrangement links TRBV18 to TRBJ2-5, with D perhaps matching TRBD1 (6 bases). This TCR was sampled from a man aged 55 to 70 with active or convalescent COVID-19. The CDR3 DNA reads as TGTGCCAGCTCACCACTACAGGGCGGGGAGACCCAGTACTTC. As protein: CASSPLQGGETQYF.